These 20 T cell receptor beta chains originate from one sample sequenced in a study of T-cell reconstitution after alpha-beta-depleted transplantation in children. Library preparation (for TCRbeta) was performed with unique molecular identifiers. TCRdb re-derived calls from the PCR reads in MiXCR, one entry per CDR3 protein. The sample shows 40,000 to 55,000 distinct CDR3 sequences, roughly 5% of them seen only once. The input for sequencing was PBMCs, mostly from graft donor cells, taken 60 days after TCRalphabeta/CD19-depleted stem cell transplant. The source of these receptors is a female patient between 2 and 10 years old who had a stem cell transplant for aplastic anemia, so the T cells may come from the graft donor.

This clonotype came up many times. J is TRBJ2-3 and V is TRBV7-2; D not resolved. The CDR3 extends over 16 amino acids. V lost 1 base to trimming and J lost 0 bases, with 11 bases between them. Germline V CDR1 and CDR2: SGHTA, FQGNSA. The CDR3, as DNA: TGTGCCAGCAGCTTAGGGCGGCTTCATAGCACAGATACGCAGTATTTT. Amino acids: CASSLGRLHSTDTQYF.

Ten or more counts support this clonotype. The chain couples TRBV18 to TRBJ2-7; tentative D call: TRBD2 (6 bases). Germline CDR1 and CDR2: KGHSH and LQKENI. This CDR3 has 15 amino acids. Trimming pared 1 base from V and 3 bases from J, leaving 13 bases between. In DNA form, the CDR3 reads TGTGCCAGCTCACCACGAGCGGGTTACAACTACGAGCAGTACTTC. Protein product: CASSPRAGYNYEQYF.

This clonotype was counted at least ten times. In DNA, the CDR3 is TGTGCCAGCAGCTTTGGGTCGAACACTGAAGCTTTCTTT. Translated: CASSFGSNTEAFF. J is TRBJ1-1 and V is TRBV7-9; no clear D gene. V lost 3 bases and J 1 base, leaving 6 bases between the germline ends. CDR3 size: 13 residues. Germline-derived CDR1 and CDR2 are SEHNR and FQNEAQ (reference sequence).

This chain connects TRBV11-2 to TRBJ2-5; TRBD2 might be the D (5 bases). V lost 4 bases, J lost 5 bases, and 20 bases lay in between. Germline lookup yields CDR1 SGHAT and CDR2 FQNNGV. This CDR3 comprises 16 residues. The CDR3 DNA reads TGTGCCAGCAGCTCTTCGACTGGAGGCCTAAGGGAGACCCAGTACTTC. As protein: CASSSSTGGLRETQYF. The variable domain in full, completed from reference TRBV11-2 and TRBJ2-5, reads EAGVAQSPRYKIIEKRQSVAFWCNPISGHATLYWYQQILGQGPKLLIQFQNNGVVDDSQLPKDRFSAERLKGVDSTLKIQPAKLEDSAVYLCASSSSTGGLRETQYFGPGTRLLVL.

Many counts were recorded for this clonotype. V and J are TRBV20-1 and TRBJ2-3; 8 positions agree with TRBD2. The CDR3 has 14 amino acids. J gave up 14 bases and V 1 base, and 14 bases lay outside the gene matches. The germline CDR1 and CDR2 sequences are DFQATT and SNEGSKA (reference sequence). The CDR3 DNA reads as TGCAGTGCTAGAGTTACCTTAGAGGGGACTAGAAGGTATTTT. This codes for CSARVTLEGTRRYF.

The table lists this clonotype with many counts. This chain joins TRBV27 and TRBJ2-7; 8 nucleotides align to TRBD2. From germline, CDR1 is MNHEY and CDR2 SMNVEV (reference sequence). The CDR3 contains 14 residues. V shed 5 bases and J 7 bases; nucleotides not matched to a gene: 10. CDR3 amino acids: CASSPGTRAIEQYF. The CDR3 coding sequence is TGTGCCAGCAGTCCGGGGACTAGAGCAATAGAGCAGTACTTC.

Many counts were recorded for this clonotype. The CDR3 sequence is CAISEWDRGKRETQYF. The CDR3 DNA reads as TGTGCCATCAGTGAGTGGGACAGGGGAAAGAGGGAGACCCAGTACTTC. This rearrangement joins TRBV10-3 to TRBJ2-5; 10 positions match TRBD1. With 1 base clipped from V and 5 bases from J, the junction kept 7 bases outside the gene matches. Germline CDR1 reads ENHRY; CDR2 reads SYGVKD. CDR3 length: 16 amino acids.

This clonotype was found many times. The chain has TRBV6-4 and TRBJ2-1; 10 nucleotides match TRBD2. With 4 bases clipped from V and 5 bases from J, the junction kept 5 bases outside the gene matches. The CDR3 runs 15 residues. The germline V gene encodes CDR1 MRHNA and CDR2 SNTAGT. Here the CDR3 DNA reads TGTGCCAGCAGTGTAAGGACTAGCGGACACAATGAGCAGTTCTTC. Encoded protein: CASSVRTSGHNEQFF.

This chain links TRBV3-1 with TRBJ1-6; weak D call: TRBD1 (6 bases). This CDR3 has 14 residues. The V and J ends lost 2 bases and 9 bases respectively, with 11 bases between them. The V gene's germline CDR1 is LGHDT and CDR2 YNNKEL (reference sequence). The CDR3 DNA follows: TGTGCCAGCAGCCAAAGGGGGATGGGTTCACCCCTCCACTTT. Its translation is CASSQRGMGSPLHF.

J is TRBJ1-5 and V is TRBV11-2; 10 bases line up with TRBD1. Per the germline V gene, CDR1 is SGHAT and CDR2 is FQNNGV. The V segment lost 5 bases and the J segment 4 bases; nucleotides outside the gene matches: 5. The CDR3 runs to 15 residues. CDR3 region: CASSGPGQGNQPQHF. Here the CDR3 DNA reads TGTGCCAGCAGCGGACCGGGACAGGGGAATCAGCCCCAGCATTTT.

This clonotype was recorded at least ten times. The J gene is TRBJ1-1, the V gene TRBV7-8, with 7 positions matching TRBD1. The CDR3 has 13 residues. In germline, CDR1 is SGHVS, CDR2 FQNEAQ. Trimming cost V 1 base and J 11 bases; bases outside gene matches: 7. CDR3 residues: CASSLDRGEWAFF. As DNA, the CDR3 is TGTGCCAGCAGCTTAGACAGGGGAGAGTGGGCTTTCTTT.

This clonotype rates as medium-sized (0.01 to 0.1%). The chain is built from TRBV12-3 or TRBV12-4 and TRBJ1-1; TRBD1 agrees at 7 bases. With V trimmed by 2 bases and J by 9 bases, 3 bases remained unmatched. The CDR3 consists of 12 residues. CDR3 coding DNA: TGTGCCAGCAGTTTAATGGGACAGCAAGCTTTCTTT. It codes for CASSLMGQQAFF.

This clonotype has a handful of counts. The chain links TRBV7-9 to TRBJ1-2; 9 positions match TRBD1. The germline V gene encodes CDR1 SEHNR and CDR2 FQNEAQ (reference sequence). With V trimmed by 5 bases and J by 2 bases, 6 bases remained unmatched. CDR3 length: 15 amino acids. DNA for the CDR3: TGTGCCAGCAGCCCGCGGACAGGGGCGAACTATGGCTACACCTTC. Translated: CASSPRTGANYGYTF.

The chain uses TRBV27 and TRBJ1-5; no firm D call. Trimming removed 5 bases at V and 1 base at J, with 0 bases between. The length of the CDR3 is 11 residues. CDR1 and CDR2 from the germline V gene are MNHEY and SMNVEV (reference sequence). The CDR3 loop is CASSSNQPQHF. CDR3 nucleotides: TGTGCCAGCAGTAGCAATCAGCCCCAGCATTTT.

This clonotype was observed at least ten times. V and J are TRBV10-3 and TRBJ1-5, with a weak D call TRBD1 (6 bases). This CDR3 has 14 amino acids. The V gene's germline CDR1 is ENHRY and CDR2 SYGVKD. Trimming removed 10 bases at V and 4 bases at J, with 17 bases between. Written as DNA, the CDR3 is TGTGCCACACAAAGCGACGGGACAAATCAGCCCCAGCATTTT. Protein sequence: CATQSDGTNQPQHF.

In its sample, this clonotype was seen many times. The V gene is TRBV6-5, the J gene TRBJ1-2; TRBD1 aligns across 7 bases. The CDR3 covers 17 residues. Germline trimming cut 0 bases from V and 2 bases from J; bases unmatched to any gene: 9. Germline V lookup: CDR1 MNHEY, CDR2 SVGAGI. CDR3 sequence reads: CASSYSRGPEGNYGYTF. The DNA for the CDR3 is TGTGCCAGCAGTTACTCGAGGGGGCCTGAAGGGAACTATGGCTACACCTTC.

This clonotype was seen at least ten times. The V and J genes are TRBV7-2 and TRBJ1-2, with 9 bases fitting TRBD1. The CDR3 is 17 amino acids. The V segment lost 5 bases and the J segment 2 bases; nucleotides outside the gene matches: 12. CDR1 is SGHTA and CDR2 is FQGNSA in the germline V gene. CDR3 coding DNA: TGTGCCAGCAGCCTAACAGGGGGCGAATGGAGGAACTATGGCTACACCTTC. As protein: CASSLTGGEWRNYGYTF.

This clonotype was recorded at least ten times. The chain combines TRBV25-1 with TRBJ2-1, with 14 bases lining up with TRBD2. This CDR3 has 14 residues. Germline V gives CDR1 MGHDK, CDR2 SYGVNS. V shed 4 bases, J shed 10 bases, and the junction held 3 bases outside the gene matches. CDR3 nucleotide sequence: TGTGCCAGCAGTGCGGGACTAGCGGGAGTGGAGCAGTTCTTC. Translating it yields CASSAGLAGVEQFF.

This clonotype was counted ten times or more. The chain is built from TRBV9 and TRBJ1-6; D ambiguous. Looked up from germline, CDR1 is SGDLS and CDR2 is YYNGEE. This CDR3 spans 16 amino acids. V was cut by 0 bases and J by 10 bases, with 17 bases left in between. This CDR3 reads CASSVAPGLIGSPLHF. CDR3 nucleotides: TGTGCCAGCAGCGTAGCACCCGGGCTAATAGGGTCACCCCTCCACTTT.

This clonotype was observed a few times. The CDR3 DNA follows: TGTGCCAGCAGTGACGGAGGGGCTAGGGGTAACCAAGAGACCCAGTACTTC. Protein: CASSDGGARGNQETQYF. The gene calls are TRBV25-1 and TRBJ2-5, with a tentative D call TRBD2 (6 bases). The CDR3 length is 17 residues. CDR1 MGHDK and CDR2 SYGVNS come from the germline V gene. V was shortened by 3 bases and J by 0 bases, with 17 bases between the two germline ends.